This TCR beta chain derives from a study of blood T cell repertoires in COVID-19. About the research overall: COVID-19 samples collected from the United States, Italy and Spain covered acute and convalescent phases. From T cells, B-cell-depleted T cells, or PBMCs came the material, which was cDNA or gDNA.

Original processing notes: By means of reference gene primer amplification, nucleated cell counts were estimated. Repertoires were generated with immunoSEQ multiplex PCR, while TCRdb's copy carries only in-frame clones and drops some. That table gives V, J and clone size, and the DNA gave D and trimming. The sample contains about 170,000 clones, about 85% of which appear only once. V was shortened by 1 base and J by 0 bases, with 7 bases between the two germline ends. The CDR3 spans 15 residues. CDR1 SGHTA and CDR2 FQGNSA come from the germline V gene. This TCR derives from a man aged 60 to 69 with acute or convalescent COVID-19. The chain uses TRBV7-2 and TRBJ1-3; D is uncertain. Sample: peripheral blood. This chain's CDR3 is CASSLGPYSGNTIYF. As DNA, the CDR3 is TGTGCCAGCAGCTTAGGGCCGTACTCTGGAAACACCATATATTTT.